This TCR beta chain was captured by sequencing in a study of beta chain features in type 1 diabetes. Findings and caveats of the study: Moderately but significantly shorter TCRB CDR3s were found in Type 1 diabetes patients in all four CD4+ subsets.

This clone was seen a handful of times. What it binds is unknown. The authors reverse transcribed all of the isolated RNA, so sequencing captured expressed TCRB transcripts. The repertoire was sequenced with immunoSEQ multiplex PCR; TCRdb's copy has only in-frame clones and lacks some. The profile shows some 200,000 clones, roughly 17% of them singletons. The CDR3 spans 17 residues. CDR1 is MNHEY and CDR2 is SMNVEV in the germline V gene (reference sequence). The junction had 6 bases not matched to a gene; V was cut back by 5 bases and J by 1 base. The sequenced sample consisted of naive CD4+ T cells from blood. The sequence was collected from a man aged 30 to 39 with type 1 diabetes. The V and J genes are TRBV27 and TRBJ2-5, with 14 bases fitting TRBD2. The CDR3 is CASSRGLAGGVQETQYF. In nucleotides, the CDR3 is TGTGCCAGCAGTCGCGGACTAGCGGGAGGAGTCCAAGAGACCCAGTACTTC.